These T cell receptor beta chains were read from a single sample in a study of T cells after posttransplantation cyclophosphamide. TCRdb's table, derived via immunoSEQ multiplex PCR, lists solely in-frame clones and lacks some. This repertoire shows about 11,000 clones, around four fifths found once; its top ten account for roughly 14%. This specimen was PBMCs, taken 1755 days after allogeneic stem cell transplant with posttransplant cyclophosphamide. These receptors all come from a female patient aged 50-59 years who received an allogeneic stem cell transplant from a related donor, was CMV-positive, and had no GVHD. Some T cells may be graft donor cells. Each CDR3 is given with its conserved first and last residue. The order of the fields is J gene, V gene, D gene, clone size, CDR3 DNA, CDR3 protein. D genes are given only for firm matches. Only some rows state a clone size, as once, few, many or a class for expanded clones.

TRBJ2-5 TRBV18 TRBD1 . TGTGCCAGCTCATCAAGGGGGCAGGGACGGGAAGAGACCCAGTACTTC CASSSRGQGREETQYF
TRBJ1-1 TRBV6-5 . . TGTGCCAGCAGTTTAGACGAGGGACTCTACACTGAAGCTTTCTTT CASSLDEGLYTEAFF
TRBJ1-2 TRBV9 . . TGTGCCAGCAGCCCACCTGGGGGGGAAACACCTAACTATGGCTACACCTTC CASSPPGGETPNYGYTF
TRBJ1-1 TRBV28 . . TGTGCCAGCAGTTACCGAGGGTCGGGGAACACTGAAGCTTTCTTT CASSYRGSGNTEAFF
TRBJ2-3 TRBV5-1 TRBD2 few TGCGCCAGCAGCACGACTAGCGGGAGTGGCACAGATACGCAGTATTTT CASSTTSGSGTDTQYF
TRBJ2-1 TRBV11-2 . . TGTGCCAGCAGCCCCCCCCGCAATGAGCAGTTCTTC CASSPPRNEQFF
TRBJ2-4 TRBV5-1 TRBD2 . TGCGCCAGCAGCTTGATACCCGGGACAGCGACTAGCGGGAGGGCCGCGGCCAAAAACATTCAGTACTTC CASSLIPGTATSGRAAAKNIQYF
TRBJ2-7 TRBV19 . few TGTGCCAGTAGCCAGAAATACGAGCAGTACTTC CASSQKYEQYF
TRBJ2-2 TRBV11-3 TRBD2 . TGTGCCAGCAGCCGCCCAGGGCTAGCGGGAGGGCGAATGTTTTTT CASSRPGLAGGRMFF
TRBJ1-3 TRBV30 . . TGTGCCTGGAGTATCGGGCACAGGGCCAGGCTGCGATCTGGAAACACCATATATTTT CAWSIGHRARLRSGNTIYF
TRBJ1-3 TRBV7-9 . . TGTGCCAGCAGCTCAAACGGACTCGGGAACACCATATATTTT CASSSNGLGNTIYF
TRBJ2-1 TRBV9 . . TGTGCCAGCAGCGTATCGGGTAGTAATGAGCAGTTCTTC CASSVSGSNEQFF
TRBJ2-3 TRBV11-2 . . TGTGCCGGTGGGGGAGGAACAGATACGCAGTATTTT CAGGGGTDTQYF
TRBJ2-1 TRBV7-3 . . TGTGCCAGCACCATTCAAGGGGGTGAGCAGTTCTTC CASTIQGGEQFF
TRBJ1-1 TRBV4-2 . . TGTGCCAGCAGCCAAGATGGGGTAAGGGGCACTGAAGCTTTCTTT CASSQDGVRGTEAFF
TRBJ2-1 TRBV6-1 . . TGTGCCAGCAGAGCTCCCGGGGATGAGCAGTTCTTC CASRAPGDEQFF
TRBJ2-6 TRBV10-3 TRBD1 . TGTGCCATCAGTGGGACAGGGGGCATCTCTGGGGCCAACGTCCTGACTTTC CAISGTGGISGANVLTF
TRBJ2-1 TRBV10-3 . . TGTGCCATCAGCCTTACTAGCGAAGGGGGGAATGAGCAGTTCTTC CAISLTSEGGNEQFF
TRBJ2-7 TRBV27 . . TGTGCCAGCAGTTTGACAGGAGCCGTCTACGAGCAGTACTTC CASSLTGAVYEQYF
TRBJ2-1 TRBV5-1 TRBD1 . TGCGCCAGCAGCTTGGACCCGACAGGGGGATCCTACAATGAGCAGTTCTTC CASSLDPTGGSYNEQFF
TRBJ2-7 TRBV4-3 . few TGCGCCAGCAGCCAAGGACTATCCTCCTACGAGCAGTACTTC CASSQGLSSYEQYF
TRBJ1-5 TRBV7-8 TRBD1 . TGTGCCAGCAGCCCCAGGGGGTATGGCAATCAGCCCCAGCATTTT CASSPRGYGNQPQHF
TRBJ2-7 TRBV10-3 TRBD1 . TGTGCCATCAGTGAGTCGAGGGACAGGGGGGCCTACGAGCAGTACTTC CAISESRDRGAYEQYF
TRBJ1-1 TRBV5-1 . few TGCGCCAGCCGCGCGGGGGTCACTGAAGCTTTCTTT CASRAGVTEAFF
TRBJ2-1 TRBV2 . . TGTGCCAGCAGTGAAGTGGCAGGTGAGCAGTTCTTC CASSEVAGEQFF
TRBJ2-7 TRBV4-2 TRBD2 once TGTGCCAGCAGCCAAGGACTAGCGGGGTTCTACGAGCAGTACTTC CASSQGLAGFYEQYF
TRBJ1-5 TRBV2 TRBD1 . TGTGCCAGCAGTTCCGACAGGGGAAGAGAGCAGCCCCAGCATTTT CASSSDRGREQPQHF
TRBJ1-5 TRBV2 TRBD1 . TGTGCCAGCAGTTCCGACCCCGTTCTAGGGGGCCATTATAGCAATCAGCCCCAGCATTTT CASSSDPVLGGHYSNQPQHF
TRBJ2-7 TRBV20-1 . . TGCGGGAGTCGGACAGTTTACGAGCAGTACTTC CGSRTVYEQYF
TRBJ2-3 TRBV5-8 TRBD2 . TGTGCCAGCAGCTCCGGGACTAGCCTCACAGATACGCAGTATTTT CASSSGTSLTDTQYF
TRBJ1-2 TRBV27 . medium-sized TGTGCCAGCAGTTTCCCAGGGGAGAGGGGCTACACCTTC CASSFPGERGYTF
TRBJ2-7 TRBV5-1 TRBD2 few TGCGCCAGCAGTACTAGCGGGATTAACGAGCAGTACTTC CASSTSGINEQYF
TRBJ1-1 TRBV29-1 TRBD1 . TGCAGCGTTGGCAGGGGGACCACTGAAGCTTTCTTT CSVGRGTTEAFF
TRBJ2-2 TRBV9 TRBD2 . TGTGCCAGCAGCGTTACGGGAGGGCCCTCCACCGGGGAGCTGTTTTTT CASSVTGGPSTGELFF
TRBJ2-5 TRBV5-1 TRBD1 . TGCGCCAGCGGACAGGCCCAAGAGACCCAGTACTTC CASGQAQETQYF
TRBJ2-4 TRBV11-2 TRBD2 . TGTGCCAGCAGCTTAGGACTAGCATACCAACTAGCCAAAAACATTCAGTACTTC CASSLGLAYQLAKNIQYF
TRBJ2-2 TRBV29-1 . few TGCAGCGTTGAAAGAGGGTCGGCGAACACCGGGGAGCTGTTTTTT CSVERGSANTGELFF
TRBJ2-1 TRBV2 TRBD2 . TGTGCCAGCAGTGAAAAGCTGAGACTAGCGGGCGATGAGCAGTTCTTC CASSEKLRLAGDEQFF
TRBJ2-7 TRBV9 TRBD2 . TGTGCCAGCAGCGTAGGCGGGAGGGCCGGCTACGAGCAGTACTTC CASSVGGRAGYEQYF
TRBJ1-2 TRBV11-2 TRBD1 few TGTGCCAGCAGCTTAGCAAACCAGGGGGCGAGGGGCTACACCTTC CASSLANQGARGYTF
TRBJ1-2 TRBV7-9 TRBD1 . TGTGCCAGCAGCACAGCCACATCTTGGGACAGGGATGGCTACACCTTC CASSTATSWDRDGYTF
TRBJ1-5 TRBV4-1 TRBD1 once TGCGCCAGCAGCCAAGATCAAGAGGGGGCGCATCAGCCCCAGCATTTT CASSQDQEGAHQPQHF
TRBJ2-2 TRBV5-1 TRBD2 . TGCGCCAGCAGCAAGGGCCCGGGACTAGCGGACCCCGGGGAGCTGTTTTTT CASSKGPGLADPGELFF